These 21 T cell receptor beta chains came from one sample sequenced in a study of T cells in tumors after PD-1 blockade. The protocol was immunoSEQ multiplex PCR, while the TCRdb copy is restricted to in-frame clones and leaves out a portion. The sample contains some 15,000 clones, 82% of which appear only once. Sample: PBMCs, taken after anti-PD-1 treatment. The receptors shown here come from a human donor with basal cell carcinoma.

V gene TRBV27 combines with J gene TRBJ2-1; 10 nucleotides align to TRBD2. J gave up 3 bases and V 1 base, and 3 bases lay outside the gene matches. The germline V gene has CDR1 MNHEY and CDR2 SMNVEV (reference sequence). The CDR3 has 16 amino acids. The CDR3 DNA sequence: TGTGCCAGCAGTTTATTCACTAGCGGGGACTACAATGAGCAGTTCTTC. This gives the protein CASSLFTSGDYNEQFF.

CDR3 DNA: TGTGCCAGCAGCTTAGTACAGCCAGATACGCAGTATTTT. Its protein product is CASSLVQPDTQYF. This chain joins TRBV11-3 and TRBJ2-3; unclear D gene. Germline values: CDR1 SGHNT, CDR2 YENEEA. V lost 1 base and J 4 bases, leaving 6 bases between the germline ends. This CDR3 is built from 13 residues.

The chain combines TRBV15 with TRBJ2-1, with TRBD2 matching over 7 bases. Germline V gives CDR1 LNHNV, CDR2 YYDKDF (reference sequence). The V gene end was trimmed by 5 bases and the J gene end by 0 bases; junction bases not matched to a gene: 10. The CDR3 loop spans 17 amino acids. CDR3 amino acids: CATSALSLAASYNEQFF. In nucleotides, the CDR3 is TGTGCCACCAGCGCCCTTTCCCTAGCGGCCTCCTACAATGAGCAGTTCTTC.

This chain joins TRBV6-5 and TRBJ2-7; 8 positions match TRBD1. The CDR3 is made up of 14 amino acids. V dropped 2 bases and J dropped 6; count of bases not matched to a gene: 6. Germline V CDR1 and CDR2: MNHEY, SVGAGI. As DNA, the CDR3 is TGTGCCAGCAGTTACGGTACGACAGGGGCCGAGCAGTACTTC. Translated, it gives CASSYGTTGAEQYF.

The V call is TRBV5-6, the J call TRBJ2-7, with D unresolved. The V gene's germline CDR1 is SGHDT and CDR2 YYEEEE. Deletions cut 4 bases from V and 2 bases from J, with 10 bases between. CDR3 size: 13 residues. CDR3 sequence reads: CASSPAGPYEQYF. The CDR3 DNA is TGTGCCAGCAGCCCCGCTGGACCCTACGAGCAGTACTTC.

The V gene is TRBV11-2, the J gene TRBJ2-1; 12 bases match TRBD2. J was trimmed by 6 bases and V by 1 base; bases with no gene match: 10. Germline V gene lookup returns CDR1 SGHAT and CDR2 FQNNGV. The CDR3 contains 18 residues. The CDR3 nucleotides are TGTGCCAGCAGCTTAGTGTCTAGCGGGAGGGCCGGGGGCAATGAGCAGTTCTTC. Residues: CASSLVSSGRAGGNEQFF.

The chain links TRBV19 to TRBJ2-7; D ambiguous. The V gene lost 5 bases and the J gene lost 4 bases, with 15 bases spanning the gap. CDR1 is LNHDA, CDR2 SQIVND, per germline (reference sequence). This CDR3 is built from 14 residues. The DNA for the CDR3 is TGTGCCAGTAGTCCAGGCCTATTCAGTTACGAGCAGTACTTC. Translation gives CASSPGLFSYEQYF.

This clone has only a few counts. The chain employs TRBV19 and TRBJ2-7; D is possibly TRBD1 (6 bases). There are 14 residues in the CDR3. Germline CDR1 LNHDA, CDR2 SQIVND (reference sequence). V was trimmed by 3 bases and J by 5 bases, leaving 14 bases between them. CDR3 in DNA: TGTGCCAGTAGTATGCAACAGGGTTTCGACGAGCAGTACTTC. The encoded protein is CASSMQQGFDEQYF.

The V call is TRBV28, the J call TRBJ1-1; tentative D call: TRBD1 (5 bases). Per germline, CDR1 MDHEN and CDR2 SYDVKM. Trimming took off 7 bases at V and 2 bases at J, with 17 bases between the two ends. The CDR3 runs to 15 residues. The CDR3, as DNA: TGTGCCAGCACCAGATCGGCGGGGCAAAACACTGAAGCTTTCTTT. As protein: CASTRSAGQNTEAFF.

The rearrangement joins TRBV19 to TRBJ2-4, with unresolved D. Germline V gene lookup returns CDR1 LNHDA and CDR2 SQIVND (reference sequence). V lost 0 bases and J lost 7, with 16 bases in between. This CDR3 has 16 residues. This CDR3 is CASSIDLGSKGNIQYF. The CDR3 nucleotides are TGTGCCAGTAGTATAGATCTAGGGTCTAAAGGTAACATTCAGTACTTC. The full variable domain, its missing parts supplied by reference TRBV19 and TRBJ2-4, is DGGITQSPKYLFRKEGQNVTLSCEQNLNHDAMYWYRQDPGQGLRLIYYSQIVNDFQKGDIAEGYSVSREKKESFPLTVTSAQKNPTAFYLCASSIDLGSKGNIQYFGAGTRLSVL.

The chain combines TRBV6-5 with TRBJ1-5, with D uncertain. CDR1 and CDR2 from the germline V gene are MNHEY and SVGAGI. The CDR3 consists of 15 residues. V lost 0 bases to trimming and J lost 3 bases, with 9 bases between them. CDR3 coding DNA: TGTGCCAGCAGTTACTCGGGAGGGAACAATCAGCCCCAGCATTTT. Its protein product is CASSYSGGNNQPQHF.

This clone has just a few counts. The chain is built from TRBV6-2 or TRBV6-3 and TRBJ2-2; maybe TRBD2 (5 bases). The germline V gene encodes CDR1 MNHEY and CDR2 SVGEGT. The V end lost 6 bases, the J end lost 5 bases, and 19 bases lay between the germline ends. The CDR3 length is 16 residues. The CDR3 coding sequence is TGTGCCAGCAGGTACACGGGGTCCTTGTCTACCGGGGAGCTGTTTTTT. This codes for CASRYTGSLSTGELFF.

This chain links TRBV6-5 with TRBJ2-4, with 8 bases lining up with TRBD1. Germline V gene data show CDR1 as MNHEY and CDR2 as SVGAGI. The V segment lost 5 bases and the J segment 6 bases; nucleotides outside the gene matches: 6. The CDR3 is 14 residues long. The CDR3 loop reads CASSTTGVGNIQYF. DNA for the CDR3: TGTGCCAGCAGTACGACAGGGGTGGGAAACATTCAGTACTTC.

This chain uses TRBV6-1 with TRBJ1-5; weak D call: TRBD1 (6 bases). V lost 2 bases to trimming and J lost 1 base, with 12 bases between them. CDR3 length: 16 amino acids. The germline CDR1 and CDR2 sequences are MNHNS and SASEGT. CDR3 coding DNA: TGTGCCAGCAGTGAAAGAGCGGGGGCAAGCAATCAGCCCCAGCATTTT. Amino acids: CASSERAGASNQPQHF.

The chain uses TRBV30 and TRBJ1-4, with 8 positions matching TRBD1. Germline V lookup: CDR1 GTSNPN, CDR2 SVGIG (reference sequence). The CDR3 has 13 residues. V was clipped by 3 bases and J by 10 bases; unmatched bases: 7. The CDR3 region is CAWSQRTGRKLFF. Written as DNA, the CDR3 is TGTGCCTGGAGCCAGAGGACAGGGCGAAAACTGTTTTTT.

The chain joins TRBV4-2 to TRBJ2-4; D is possibly TRBD2 (6 bases). The V and J ends lost 0 bases and 7 bases respectively, with 13 bases between them. Germline CDR1 and CDR2: LGHNA and YNFKEQ. The CDR3 is 15 amino acids. The CDR3 reads CASSQDWSGGNIQYF. Written as DNA, the CDR3 is TGTGCCAGCAGCCAAGATTGGTCAGGAGGGAACATTCAGTACTTC.

This rearrangement joins TRBV19 to TRBJ2-2, with D maybe TRBD1 (6 bases). This CDR3 is built from 16 residues. Trimming took 5 bases from V and 6 from J, leaving 19 bases between them. The germline V gene encodes CDR1 LNHDA and CDR2 SQIVND (reference sequence). The CDR3 DNA follows: TGTGCCAGTAGTGCCTTACAGGGAAAGAGGCCCGGGGAGCTGTTTTTT. Translation: CASSALQGKRPGELFF.

This clone was detected a few times. This chain joins TRBV18 and TRBJ2-7; D is perhaps TRBD1 (6 bases). Germline V lookup: CDR1 KGHSH, CDR2 LQKENI. This CDR3 spans 12 amino acids. Trimming took off 6 bases at V and 4 bases at J, with 10 bases between the two ends. In nucleotides, the CDR3 is TGTGCCAGCTCGCAACAGGGATACGAGCAGTACTTC. Its protein is CASSQQGYEQYF.

The gene calls are TRBV19 and TRBJ2-7, with D maybe TRBD1 (6 bases). The V gene lost 4 bases and the J gene lost 2 bases, with 9 bases spanning the gap. The CDR3 sequence is 13 residues long. The germline V gene has CDR1 LNHDA and CDR2 SQIVND (reference sequence). The CDR3 is CASSRDTAYEQYF. The CDR3 DNA reads TGTGCCAGTAGTAGGGACACAGCCTACGAGCAGTACTTC.

The CDR3 protein is CASSRDRYEQYF. The DNA for the CDR3 is TGCGCCAGCAGCCGGGACCGGTACGAGCAGTACTTC. This chain uses TRBV5-1 with TRBJ2-7; perhaps D is TRBD1 or TRBD2 (5 bases each). Germline CDR1 and CDR2: SGHRS and YFSETQ. This CDR3 region has 12 residues. V was pared by 4 bases and J by 4 bases, with 9 bases between. Based on the CDR3 plus reference TRBV5-1 and TRBJ2-7, the full variable domain is KAGVTQTPRYLIKTRGQQVTLSCSPISGHRSVSWYQQTPGQGLQFLFEYFSETQRNKGNFPGRFSGRQFSNSRSEMNVSTLELGDSALYLCASSRDRYEQYFGPGTRLTVT.

The CDR3 here is CASSLGSDSQETQYF. CDR3 nucleotides: TGCGCCAGCAGCTTGGGTTCTGACAGTCAAGAGACCCAGTACTTC. This chain connects TRBV5-1 to TRBJ2-5, with TRBD1 as a possible D gene (5 bases). This CDR3 has 15 amino acids. The V gene lost 0 bases and the J gene lost 2 bases, with 11 bases spanning the gap. The germline V gene encodes CDR1 SGHRS and CDR2 YFSETQ. The variable domain in full, with the rest retrieved from reference TRBV5-1 and TRBJ2-5, is KAGVTQTPRYLIKTRGQQVTLSCSPISGHRSVSWYQQTPGQGLQFLFEYFSETQRNKGNFPGRFSGRQFSNSRSEMNVSTLELGDSALYLCASSLGSDSQETQYFGPGTRLLVL.